The subject of this entry is one T cell receptor beta chain. Its antigen is unidentified. This sample is part of a study of cytomegalovirus exposure and HLA in healthy donors. About the research overall: The use of the same platform for the approximately 110 validation repertoires and the roughly 670 first-cohort repertoires was reported by a later analysis.

Some clones are missing from TCRdb's copy, which holds only in-frame ones; the method was immunoSEQ multiplex PCR. The sample holds some 150,000 clones; almost 90% are singletons and the top ten take 6.5% to 8.5%. General study findings and limits: Reports described diagnosis of cytomegalovirus status by the classifier as highly specific and sensitive. Researchers counted 164 TCR beta chains as cytomegalovirus-associated. Rare TCR sequences predominated, though certain public TCRs were found in many donors.

Germline V gives CDR1 SQVTM, CDR2 ANQGSEA. Trimming cost V 4 bases and J 8 bases, with 18 bases left between them. The CDR3 length is 14 residues. The origin of this receptor is a woman aged 18-29 years in good health and CMV-seropositive. The specimen sequenced was PBMCs. The genes are TRBV29-1 and TRBJ2-1; possibly TRBD2 for D (6 bases). Here the CDR3 reads CSVAAGTYRHEQFF. The CDR3 DNA reads TGCAGCGTTGCGGCGGGGACCTACAGGCATGAGCAGTTCTTC.